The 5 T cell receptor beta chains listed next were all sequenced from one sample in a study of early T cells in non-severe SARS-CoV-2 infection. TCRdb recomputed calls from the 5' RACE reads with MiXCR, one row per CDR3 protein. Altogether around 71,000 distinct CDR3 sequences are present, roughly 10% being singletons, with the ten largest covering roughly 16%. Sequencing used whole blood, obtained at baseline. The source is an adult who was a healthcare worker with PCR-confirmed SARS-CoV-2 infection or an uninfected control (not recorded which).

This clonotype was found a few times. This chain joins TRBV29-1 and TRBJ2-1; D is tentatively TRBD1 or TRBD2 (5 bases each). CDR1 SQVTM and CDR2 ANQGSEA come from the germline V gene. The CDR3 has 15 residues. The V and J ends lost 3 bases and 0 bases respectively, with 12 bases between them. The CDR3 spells CSVDGTSSSYNEQFF. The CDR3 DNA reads TGCAGCGTTGACGGGACGTCCAGCTCCTACAATGAGCAGTTCTTC.

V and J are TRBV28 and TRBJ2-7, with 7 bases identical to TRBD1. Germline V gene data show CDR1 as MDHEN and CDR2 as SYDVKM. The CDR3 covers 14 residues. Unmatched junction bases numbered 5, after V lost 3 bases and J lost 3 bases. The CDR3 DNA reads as TGTGCCAGCAGTTTCGGGACAGAAGTCTACGAGCAGTACTTC. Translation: CASSFGTEVYEQYF.

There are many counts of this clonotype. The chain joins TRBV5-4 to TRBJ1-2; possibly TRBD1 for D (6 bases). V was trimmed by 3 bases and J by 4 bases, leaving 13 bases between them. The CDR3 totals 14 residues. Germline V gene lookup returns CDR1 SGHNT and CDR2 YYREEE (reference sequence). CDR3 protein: CASSSEGGVYGYTF. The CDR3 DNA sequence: TGTGCCAGCAGCTCGGAAGGGGGAGTCTATGGCTACACCTTC.

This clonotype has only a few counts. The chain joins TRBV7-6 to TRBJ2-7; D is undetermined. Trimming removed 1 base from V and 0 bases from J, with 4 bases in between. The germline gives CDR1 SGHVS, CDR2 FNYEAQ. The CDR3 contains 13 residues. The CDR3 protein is CASSLGYSYEQYF. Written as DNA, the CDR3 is TGTGCCAGCAGCTTAGGCTACTCCTACGAGCAGTACTTC.

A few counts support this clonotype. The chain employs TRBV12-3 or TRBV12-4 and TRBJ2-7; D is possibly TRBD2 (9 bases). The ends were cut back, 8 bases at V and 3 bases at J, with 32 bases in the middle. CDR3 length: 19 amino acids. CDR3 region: CASGQGTAGGTFGLYEQYF. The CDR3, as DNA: TGTGCCAGCGGACAGGGTACGGCGGGAGGGACCTTCGGCCTCTACGAGCAGTACTTC.